The present TCR beta chain was sequenced within a study of T-cell reconstitution after alpha-beta-depleted transplantation in children. Broader study findings: Recipient T cells and thymic progenitors that survived were the source of the high TCRbeta diversity seen at day 60 in some patients. T-cell counts and diversity at one year following transplant were attributed mainly to newly produced T cells. By about two months after transplant, alpha-beta T cells reportedly arose from several hundred graft clones that had expanded.

The ends were cut back, 4 bases at V and 3 bases at J, with 10 bases in the middle. The CDR3 consists of 13 residues. Germline-derived CDR1 and CDR2 are ENHRY and SYGVKD. For TCRbeta, the library was prepared with unique molecular identifiers. Using its own MiXCR run on the PCR reads, TCRdb lists one record per CDR3 protein. Of some 440,000 distinct CDR3 sequences listed, 16% were seen once; the top ten hold over 25%. In the case of this clonotype: What it binds is unknown.

The sequenced sample was PBMCs, mostly from graft donor cells, obtained 360 days after TCRalphabeta/CD19-depleted stem cell transplant. The TCR originated in a boy under two years old who had a stem cell transplant for Wiskott-Aldrich syndrome, so the T cells may come from the graft donor. The J gene is TRBJ2-7, the V gene TRBV10-3, with D perhaps TRBD1 or TRBD2 (5 bases each). CDR3 in DNA: TGTGCCATCAGTGTGGGACCCGACTACGAGCAGTACTTC. It yields the protein CAISVGPDYEQYF.